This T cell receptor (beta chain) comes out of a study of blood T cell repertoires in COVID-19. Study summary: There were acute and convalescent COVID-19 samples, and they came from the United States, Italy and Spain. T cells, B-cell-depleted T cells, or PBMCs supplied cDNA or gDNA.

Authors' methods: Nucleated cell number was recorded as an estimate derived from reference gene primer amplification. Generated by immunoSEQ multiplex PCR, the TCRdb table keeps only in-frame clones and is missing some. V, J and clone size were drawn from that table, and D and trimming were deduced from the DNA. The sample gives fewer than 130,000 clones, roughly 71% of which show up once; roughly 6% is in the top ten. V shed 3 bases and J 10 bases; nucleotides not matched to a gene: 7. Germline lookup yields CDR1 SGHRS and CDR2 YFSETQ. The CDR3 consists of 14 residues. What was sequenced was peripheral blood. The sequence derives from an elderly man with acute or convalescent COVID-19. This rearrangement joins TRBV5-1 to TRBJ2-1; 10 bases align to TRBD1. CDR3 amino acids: CASSSPRQGAEQFF. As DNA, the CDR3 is TGCGCCAGCAGCTCCCCAAGACAGGGGGCAGAGCAGTTCTTC. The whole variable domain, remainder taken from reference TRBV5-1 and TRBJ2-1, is KAGVTQTPRYLIKTRGQQVTLSCSPISGHRSVSWYQQTPGQGLQFLFEYFSETQRNKGNFPGRFSGRQFSNSRSEMNVSTLELGDSALYLCASSSPRQGAEQFFGPGTRLTVL.